A single sample gave rise to the 18 T cell receptor beta chains below, sequenced in a study of shared clonotypes between healthy human individuals. TCRdb's copy holds only in-frame clones and misses some; the assay was immunoSEQ multiplex PCR. The sample consists of 1,400,000 or so clones, approximately 98.5% of them appearing once. What was sequenced was naive CD4+ T cells sorted from blood. Stated subset: CD45RA+ positively selected. All receptors derive from a man under 40 in good health.

The chain joins TRBV15 to TRBJ1-2; D possibly corresponds to TRBD1 (6 bases). This CDR3 comprises 12 residues. Germline CDR1 is LNHNV and CDR2 is YYDKDF (reference sequence). V shed 1 base and J shed 8 bases, with 8 bases lying between them. For the CDR3, the DNA is TGTGCCACCAGCAGAGCCGGGACAGGCTACACCTTC. Encoded protein: CATSRAGTGYTF.

This clone was counted once. The sample carries other DNA sequences with the same CDR3. The rearrangement links TRBV9 to TRBJ2-7, with a weak D call TRBD1 (5 bases). This CDR3 contains 13 residues. Germline CDR1 reads SGDLS; CDR2 reads YYNGEE. V was trimmed by 0 bases and J by 6 bases, leaving 10 bases between them. CDR3 loop: CASSVEGAGEQYF. As DNA, the CDR3 is TGTGCCAGCAGCGTAGAAGGGGCTGGCGAGCAGTACTTC.

This rearrangement joins TRBV11-2 to TRBJ1-2; no clear D. Trimming removed 5 bases at V and 4 bases at J, with 17 bases between. The CDR3 runs 15 residues. Germline CDR1 SGHAT, CDR2 FQNNGV. Here the CDR3 reads CASSPLTANFYGYTF. CDR3 DNA: TGTGCCAGCAGCCCCCTCACAGCGAACTTCTATGGCTACACCTTC.

The chain is built from TRBV6-4 and TRBJ2-2, with 8 bases identical to TRBD1. The germline CDR1 and CDR2 sequences are MRHNA and SNTAGT. This CDR3 has 14 residues. The V segment lost 4 bases and the J segment 7 bases; nucleotides outside the gene matches: 5. The CDR3 DNA reads TGTGCCAGCAGTGTGGGCAGGGGGCACGGGGAGCTGTTTTTT. Protein sequence: CASSVGRGHGELFF.

This clone was observed once. The gene calls are TRBV5-6 and TRBJ1-2; D not resolved. Germline CDR1 is SGHDT and CDR2 is YYEEEE. CDR3 length: 11 residues. V was shortened by 5 bases and J by 6 bases, with 8 bases between the two germline ends. The CDR3 coding sequence is TGTGCCAGCAGTACTCAGGATGGCTACACCTTC. Its protein product is CASSTQDGYTF.

The V gene is TRBV5-1, the J gene TRBJ2-7; D not certain. The CDR3 has 13 amino acids. V was trimmed by 5 bases and J by 3 bases, leaving 12 bases between them. Germline values: CDR1 SGHRS, CDR2 YFSETQ. The CDR3 sequence: CASRLQEDYEQYF. The CDR3 DNA reads as TGCGCCAGCAGACTTCAGGAAGACTACGAGCAGTACTTC. Based on the CDR3 plus reference TRBV5-1 and TRBJ2-7, the full variable domain is KAGVTQTPRYLIKTRGQQVTLSCSPISGHRSVSWYQQTPGQGLQFLFEYFSETQRNKGNFPGRFSGRQFSNSRSEMNVSTLELGDSALYLCASRLQEDYEQYFGPGTRLTVT.

DNA of the CDR3: TGTGCCAGCAGTCCGTCGGGACAGGCCGACAATCAGCCCCAGCATTTT. It encodes CASSPSGQADNQPQHF. V gene TRBV28 combines with J gene TRBJ1-5; 8 positions agree with TRBD1. Looked up from germline, CDR1 is MDHEN and CDR2 is SYDVKM. The CDR3 has 16 amino acids. The V and J ends lost 5 bases and 3 bases, in that order; junction bases with no gene match: 9.

The chain carries TRBV11-2 and TRBJ2-1; D assignment may be TRBD1 or TRBD2 (5 bases each). CDR1 and CDR2 from the germline V gene are SGHAT and FQNNGV. The CDR3 is 15 amino acids. Deletions cut 5 bases from V and 2 bases from J, with 13 bases between. The CDR3 region has the DNA TGTGCCAGCAGCCCCCGGGGCGGAACCTACAATGAGCAGTTCTTC. Translating gives CASSPRGGTYNEQFF. Drawing the rest from reference TRBV11-2 and TRBJ2-1, the complete variable domain is EAGVAQSPRYKIIEKRQSVAFWCNPISGHATLYWYQQILGQGPKLLIQFQNNGVVDDSQLPKDRFSAERLKGVDSTLKIQPAKLEDSAVYLCASSPRGGTYNEQFFGPGTRLTVL.

This clone was picked up one time. This rearrangement joins TRBV2 to TRBJ1-2; maybe TRBD1 (5 bases). From germline, CDR1 is SNHLY and CDR2 FYNNEI. V lost 7 bases, J lost 2 bases, and 17 bases lay in between. The CDR3 is 15 residues long. The CDR3 DNA is TGTGCCAGCACCCTCGGGGGGATAGTGAACTATGGCTACACCTTC. Encoded protein: CASTLGGIVNYGYTF. The entire variable domain, with the rest obtained from reference TRBV2 and TRBJ1-2, is as follows: EPEVTQTPSHQVTQMGQEVILRCVPISNHLYFYWYRQILGQKVEFLVSFYNNEISEKSEIFDDQFSVERPDGSNFTLKIRSTKLEDSAMYFCASTLGGIVNYGYTFGSGTRLTVV.

The CDR3 DNA is TGCAGTGCTTTTTACCAAAATGAGCAGTTCTTC. Residues: CSAFYQNEQFF. This chain uses TRBV20-1 with TRBJ2-1; D remains ambiguous. Germline loops: CDR1 DFQATT, CDR2 SNEGSKA (reference sequence). The CDR3 extends over 11 amino acids. V lost 5 bases to trimming and J lost 7 bases, with 9 bases between them.

V usage is TRBV21-1 and J usage is TRBJ1-2; TRBD1, the table's D call, was not compared with the DNA. TRBV21-1 is designated a pseudogene. This CDR3 spans 18 amino acids. CDR3 sequence reads: CASSKGGTGQPPGDGYTF. The CDR3 region has the DNA TGTGCCAGCAGCAAAGGCGGGACAGGACAACCGCCTGGGGATGGCTACACCTTC.

The chain is built from TRBV6-6 and TRBJ1-3; a possible D gene is TRBD1 (6 bases). V was trimmed by 5 bases and J by 2 bases, leaving 16 bases between them. The germline V gene has CDR1 MNHNY and CDR2 SVGAGI (reference sequence). This CDR3 is built from 16 residues. The CDR3 region has the DNA TGTGCCAGCAGTACGTCCGGGACAAAGACTGGAAACACCATATATTTT. Amino acids: CASSTSGTKTGNTIYF.

The chain joins TRBV7-9 to TRBJ2-6; no definite D call. Looked up from germline, CDR1 is SEHNR and CDR2 is FQNEAQ (reference sequence). CDR3 length: 18 residues. With 3 bases removed from V and 2 bases from J, the gap between germline ends came to 17 bases. The CDR3 spells CASSFGRLLIAGANVLTF. The CDR3, as DNA: TGTGCCAGCAGCTTCGGCCGACTTTTAATTGCTGGGGCCAACGTCCTGACTTTC.

The chain is built from TRBV5-1 and TRBJ2-3; possible D gene TRBD2, 6 bases. This CDR3 is built from 18 residues. Trimming left V 2 bases short and J 2 bases short, with 21 bases between. Germline values: CDR1 SGHRS, CDR2 YFSETQ. DNA of the CDR3: TGCGCCAGCAGCTTATACGTACCCCGGGCGGGGCCCACAGATACGCAGTATTTT. It encodes CASSLYVPRAGPTDTQYF.

The CDR3 loop reads CASSRRDRATEAFF. As DNA, the CDR3 is TGTGCCAGCAGCCGGAGGGACAGGGCCACTGAAGCTTTCTTT. The J gene is TRBJ1-1, the V gene TRBV7-8, with 9 bases identical to TRBD1. This CDR3 is 14 amino acids long. With 5 bases clipped from V and 4 bases from J, the junction kept 5 bases outside the gene matches. Germline V gives CDR1 SGHVS, CDR2 FQNEAQ.

This chain links TRBV9 with TRBJ2-5, with TRBD2 as a possible D gene (5 bases). Trimming shortened V by 0 bases and J by 4 bases, and 10 bases separated the two germline ends. Per the germline V gene, CDR1 is SGDLS and CDR2 is YYNGEE. This CDR3 contains 14 residues. The CDR3 sequence is CASSVAGSGETQYF. CDR3 in DNA: TGTGCCAGCAGCGTAGCGGGCAGCGGAGAGACCCAGTACTTC.

The CDR3 DNA reads as TGTGCCAGCAGCTCCCAGGGTGGGACTGAAGCTTTCTTT. Residues: CASSSQGGTEAFF. The chain couples TRBV5-6 to TRBJ1-1; D possibly corresponds to TRBD1 (5 bases). The CDR3 spans 13 residues. Germline values: CDR1 SGHDT, CDR2 YYEEEE. Deletions cut 3 bases from V and 5 bases from J, with 11 bases between.

The V gene is TRBV5-6, the J gene TRBJ2-2; D is undetermined. Germline CDR1 SGHDT, CDR2 YYEEEE. Trimming shortened V by 7 bases and J by 7 bases, and 14 bases separated the two germline ends. The CDR3 loop spans 13 amino acids. CDR3 DNA sequence: TGTGCCAGCCTCATAATTGGACGCGGGGAGCTGTTTTTT. The encoded protein is CASLIIGRGELFF. The entire variable domain, with the rest obtained from reference TRBV5-6 and TRBJ2-2, is as follows: DAGVTQSPTHLIKTRGQQVTLRCSPKSGHDTVSWYQQALGQGPQFIFQYYEEEERQRGNFPDRFSGHQFPNYSSELNVNALLLGDSALYLCASLIIGRGELFFGEGSRLTVL.